These 9 T cell receptor beta chains came from one sample sequenced in a study of shared clonotypes between healthy human individuals. Clones were sequenced by immunoSEQ multiplex PCR, and TCRdb holds only the in-frame ones, with some missing. In the table there are about 1 million clones, around 74% of which are singletons. The sample comprised memory CD4+ T cells sorted from blood. Noted subset: CD45RA-negative fraction. Receptors originate from a man younger than 35 in good health.

On this clone: Other DNA sequences from this sample encode an identical CDR3 as well. The chain uses TRBV27 and TRBJ2-3; D ambiguous. CDR1 MNHEY and CDR2 SMNVEV come from the germline V gene (reference sequence). The V and J ends lost 5 bases and 2 bases respectively, with 5 bases between them. The CDR3 runs 12 residues. The CDR3 region has the DNA TGTGCCAGCAGTGGCACCACAGATACGCAGTATTTT. Amino acid sequence: CASSGTTDTQYF.

The chain joins TRBV7-3 to TRBJ1-4, with TRBD1 identical over 8 bases. Germline loops: CDR1 SGHTA, CDR2 FQGTGA. CDR3 size: 16 residues. Germline trimming cut 2 bases from V and 5 bases from J; bases unmatched to any gene: 7. The CDR3 DNA reads as TGTGCCAGCAGCTTAGGGACAGGACAGCTAAATGAAAAACTGTTTTTT. Translating it yields CASSLGTGQLNEKLFF.

V is TRBV5-1 and J is TRBJ2-3; 7 nucleotides align to TRBD1. Per germline, CDR1 SGHRS and CDR2 YFSETQ. This CDR3 region has 16 residues. V was pared by 7 bases and J by 0 bases, with 11 bases of the junction left unmatched. CDR3 DNA sequence: TGCGCCAGCGAGCTATCAGGGGGAACGAGCACAGATACGCAGTATTTT. It translates to CASELSGGTSTDTQYF.

The rearrangement uses TRBV28 and TRBJ2-3; D is possibly TRBD1 (6 bases). The CDR3 loop spans 14 amino acids. Germline V lookup: CDR1 MDHEN, CDR2 SYDVKM. V shed 3 bases and J shed 4 bases, with 11 bases lying between them. In DNA form, the CDR3 reads TGTGCCAGCAGTTTTCACAGGGATGCAGATACGCAGTATTTT. Its protein is CASSFHRDADTQYF.

The V gene is TRBV7-2, the J gene TRBJ2-7; D remains unclear. V was trimmed by 0 bases and J by 0 bases, leaving 6 bases between them. The CDR3 covers 14 residues. Germline assignment: CDR1 SGHTA and CDR2 FQGNSA. DNA of the CDR3: TGTGCCAGCAGCTTAGCGGTTACCTCCTACGAGCAGTACTTC. Translated: CASSLAVTSYEQYF.

J is TRBJ1-1 and V is TRBV11-2; D is undetermined. Trimming cost V 0 bases and J 1 base, with 9 bases left between them. This CDR3 contains 15 residues. Germline CDR1 is SGHAT and CDR2 is FQNNGV. The CDR3 here is CASSLDSHKNTEAFF. The CDR3 DNA sequence: TGTGCCAGCAGCTTAGATAGCCATAAGAACACTGAAGCTTTCTTT.

This chain joins TRBV6-1 and TRBJ1-3; D unclear. Germline values: CDR1 MNHNS, CDR2 SASEGT. The CDR3 is made up of 15 amino acids. The ends were cut back, 4 bases at V and 0 bases at J, with 10 bases in the middle. CDR3 sequence reads: CASSVTASSGNTIYF. CDR3 DNA sequence: TGTGCCAGCAGTGTTACGGCGAGCTCTGGAAACACCATATATTTT.

The genes are TRBV5-4 and TRBJ2-7; 7 bases align to TRBD2. This CDR3 is built from 15 residues. V dropped 0 bases and J dropped 3; count of bases not matched to a gene: 6. CDR1 is SGHNT, CDR2 YYREEE, per germline (reference sequence). CDR3 sequence (DNA): TGTGCCAGCAGCTTGGTACTAAGCGGGAACTACGAGCAGTACTTC. Translated: CASSLVLSGNYEQYF.

This chain's CDR3 is CASSLYSSGRQETQYF. In DNA, the CDR3 is TGTGCCAGCAGTTTGTACTCTAGCGGGAGGCAGGAGACCCAGTACTTC. The chain is built from TRBV27 and TRBJ2-5; 11 nucleotides agree with TRBD2. The CDR3 runs 16 residues. V lost 3 bases and J lost 5; bases outside the gene matches: 8. Germline CDR1 reads MNHEY; CDR2 reads SMNVEV (reference sequence).